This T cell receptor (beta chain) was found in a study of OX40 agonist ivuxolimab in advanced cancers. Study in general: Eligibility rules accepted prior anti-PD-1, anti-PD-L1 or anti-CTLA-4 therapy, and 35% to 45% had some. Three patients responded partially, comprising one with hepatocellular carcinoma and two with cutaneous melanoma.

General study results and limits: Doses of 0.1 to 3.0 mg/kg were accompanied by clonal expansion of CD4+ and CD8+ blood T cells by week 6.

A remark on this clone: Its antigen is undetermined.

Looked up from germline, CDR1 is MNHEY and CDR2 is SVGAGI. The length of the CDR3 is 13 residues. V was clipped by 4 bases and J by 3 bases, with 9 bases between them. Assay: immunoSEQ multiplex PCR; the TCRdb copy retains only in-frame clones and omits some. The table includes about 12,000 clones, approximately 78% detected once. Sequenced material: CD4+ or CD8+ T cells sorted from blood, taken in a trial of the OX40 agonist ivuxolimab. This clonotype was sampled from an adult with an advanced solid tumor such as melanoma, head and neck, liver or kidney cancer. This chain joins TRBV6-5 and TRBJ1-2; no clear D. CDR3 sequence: CASSLDPYYGYTF. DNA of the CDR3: TGTGCCAGCAGTTTAGACCCGTACTATGGCTACACCTTC.